The clone carrying this TCR beta chain is medium-sized (0.01 to 0.1%) by share. Authors' analysis steps: Built for papillary thyroid cancer, a distant-metastasis classifier drew on CDR3 differences across clinicopathological groups. Using MiXCR, TCRdb re-called clones from the PCR reads. The V and J calls and clone size are TCRdb's, not the authors'. The sample lists 18,000 or so clones; 30% to 35% were seen once. The data were taken from a study of metastatic and nonmetastatic thyroid tumors. Study summary: Across peripheral blood and tumor or nodule tissue samples taken from malignant and benign thyroid patients, the repertoires were compared with one another.

The V gene's germline CDR1 is DFQATT and CDR2 SNEGSKA (reference sequence). This CDR3 comprises 12 residues. Trimming pared 7 bases from V and 4 bases from J, leaving 14 bases between. No patient received treatment before thyroid surgery. This receptor was taken from a female donor with papillary thyroid cancer or a benign thyroid nodule (not recorded which). Some clones in this sample may be carry-over from other donors' samples. Sample: tumor tissue. The chain links TRBV20-1 to TRBJ2-7; tentative D call: TRBD1 (6 bases). In DNA, the CDR3 is TGCAGTGGGACGGGACAAAGATACGAGCAGTACTTC. Amino acid sequence: CSGTGQRYEQYF.